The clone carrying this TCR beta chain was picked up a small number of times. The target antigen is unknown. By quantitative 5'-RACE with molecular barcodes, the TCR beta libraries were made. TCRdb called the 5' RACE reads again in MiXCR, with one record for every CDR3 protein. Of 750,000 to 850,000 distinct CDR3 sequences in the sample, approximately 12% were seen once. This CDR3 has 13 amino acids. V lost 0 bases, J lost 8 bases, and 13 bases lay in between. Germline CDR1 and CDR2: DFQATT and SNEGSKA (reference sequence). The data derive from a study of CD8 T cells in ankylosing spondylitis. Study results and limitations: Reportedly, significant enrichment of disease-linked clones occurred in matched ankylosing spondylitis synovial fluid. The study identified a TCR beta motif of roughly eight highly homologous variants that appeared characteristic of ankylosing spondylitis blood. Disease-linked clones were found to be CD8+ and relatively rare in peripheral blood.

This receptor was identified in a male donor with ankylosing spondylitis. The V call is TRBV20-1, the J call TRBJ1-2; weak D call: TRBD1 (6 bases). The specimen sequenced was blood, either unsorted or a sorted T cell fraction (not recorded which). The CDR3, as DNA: TGCAGTGCTAGAGATGGGACAACAGTAGGCTACACCTTC. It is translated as CSARDGTTVGYTF.